The present TCR beta chain was sequenced within a study of a mutant IDH1 vaccine in newly diagnosed glioma. This clone was detected only a few times. The table came from immunoSEQ multiplex PCR; TCRdb's copy has only in-frame clones and leaves some out. The sample carries about 96,000 clones, roughly 77% recorded once. Time point reported: baseline, week 1 (first vaccination visit). Stated treatment: pre-vaccination baseline after standard-of-care therapy. The V segment lost 3 bases and the J segment 2 bases; nucleotides outside the gene matches: 7. The CDR3 is 15 residues long. Germline CDR1 KGHSH, CDR2 LQKENI.

The TCR comes from a man aged 35 to 55 with glioma. The chain carries TRBV18 and TRBJ2-7; 7 bases line up with TRBD1. Sample: PBMCs, taken from a glioma patient treated with radiotherapy, temozolomide or both. CDR3 residues: CASSPSGQGAYEQYF. The DNA of the CDR3 is TGTGCCAGCTCACCCTCGGGTCAGGGGGCCTACGAGCAGTACTTC. The whole variable domain, filled in from reference TRBV18 and TRBJ2-7, reads NAGVMQNPRHLVRRRGQEARLRCSPMKGHSHVYWYRQLPEEGLKFMVYLQKENIIDESGMPKERFSAEFPKEGPSILRIQQVVRGDSAAYFCASSPSGQGAYEQYFGPGTRLTVT.